Below are 3 T cell receptor beta chains sequenced from a single sample in a study of early T cells in non-severe SARS-CoV-2 infection. TCRdb re-analysed the 5' RACE reads in MiXCR, keeping a single row per CDR3 protein. The table records around 78,000 distinct CDR3 sequences, over 9.5% of them present only once. The sequenced sample was whole blood, obtained at baseline. The receptor set was obtained from an adult who was a healthcare worker with PCR-confirmed SARS-CoV-2 infection or an uninfected control (not recorded which).

This clonotype was seen repeatedly, ten times or more. CDR3 amino acids: CSARGGLAGELFF. DNA for the CDR3: TGCAGTGCTAGAGGAGGACTCGCCGGGGAGCTGTTTTTT. The J gene is TRBJ2-2, the V gene TRBV20-1; maybe TRBD2 (5 bases). CDR1 and CDR2 from the germline V gene are DFQATT and SNEGSKA (reference sequence). The V end was cut by 1 base, the J end by 6 bases, with 9 bases between. There are 13 residues in the CDR3.

This clonotype was seen repeatedly, ten times or more. The gene calls are TRBV19 and TRBJ1-4, with 8 bases lining up with TRBD1. Germline assignment: CDR1 LNHDA and CDR2 SQIVND (reference sequence). The CDR3 extends over 17 amino acids. The V segment lost 6 bases and the J segment 0 bases; nucleotides outside the gene matches: 9. CDR3: CASSHGQGYATNEKLFF. The CDR3 DNA sequence: TGTGCCAGTAGCCACGGACAGGGATATGCAACTAATGAAAAACTGTTTTTT.

This clonotype was seen at least ten times. The chain employs TRBV19 and TRBJ2-2; possible D gene TRBD1, 7 bases. The CDR3 has 14 residues. The V and J ends lost 8 bases and 2 bases respectively, with 12 bases between them. Germline-derived CDR1 and CDR2 are LNHDA and SQIVND (reference sequence). CDR3 sequence reads: CASAGQINTGELFF. The CDR3 nucleotides are TGTGCCAGTGCGGGACAGATCAACACCGGGGAGCTGTTTTTT.